This T cell receptor (beta chain) was recovered during a study of cytomegalovirus exposure and HLA in healthy donors (dated by TCRdb to 2017 to 2019). With regard to the full study: The 550 to 750 repertoires of the first cohort and the 120 validation repertoires were produced on the same platform, according to a later analysis. The study combined high-throughput TCR immunosequencing, statistical association of individual TCRs with disease status, and machine learning to predict cytomegalovirus infection status. Besides the first cohort of roughly 640 subjects, a separate validation cohort made up of 120 different subjects was used. The study aimed to test whether cataloging public T cell receptors could reveal signatures of past pathogen exposure.

On this clone itself: Which antigen it targets is not known. No clone much larger than this one lies a single base away; base qualities are absent.

Here is what the overall study found, with its caveats: Across donors, most TCR sequences were observed very rarely, whereas some public TCRs were present in many individuals. Of the cluster scores, roughly 93% were above 0 in a later analysis, which found that TCRs clustered in the first cohort also tended to co-occur in the 95 to 150 validation repertoires. Three of the identified cytomegalovirus-associated TCR beta chains were confirmed in vitro to be specific for cytomegalovirus antigens. All 120 or so repertoires were used to score co-occurrence in the validation cohort in a later analysis, because that analysis had no HLA typing for the cohort. According to the authors, the approach could potentially be generalized to other disease states and immunological phenotypes. The classifier was reported to diagnose cytomegalovirus status with high specificity and sensitivity in both the original and validation cohorts. A total of 164 TCR beta chains were listed by the study as associated with cytomegalovirus.

Library preparation employed the immunoSEQ multiplex PCR assay. For the original study's pipeline: To diagnose cytomegalovirus status from the catalog of TCR beta chain sequences, a statistical classification framework was built. This is the immuneACCESS table as TCRdb keeps it, with only in-frame sequences that have V and J called. A part of the clones is gone; compared with another copy, unresolved V genes explain less than half, and the rest is unexplained. For V, J and clone size, that table is used; D and trimming come from the DNA. This sample gives some 150,000 clones in total; around nine tenths of them show up just once. The top ten clonotypes cover roughly 1.5% of the sample. The donors belonged to the validation cohort of around 130 subjects, which was separate from the approximately 610-subject first cohort. CDR3 length: 14 amino acids, cysteine to phenylalanine. The read is trimmed to its CDR3 DNA, 42 bases read in frame from base 1. Compared with germline, V lacks 6 bases and J lacks 6 bases; bases without a gene match: 7. CDR1 is given as SEHNR and CDR2 as FQNEAQ, both from the germline V gene (reference sequence).

The chain links TRBV7-9 with TRBJ2-7, with 11 bases aligning to TRBD1. The TCR sequence derives from a woman younger than 45 in good health and CMV-seronegative. What was sequenced was PBMCs. The CDR3 here reads CASRPGTGGPEQYF. In nucleotides, the sequence is TGTGCCAGCAGACCCGGGACAGGGGGACCCGAGCAGTACTTC.